Presented here are 6 T cell receptor beta chains from one specimen sequenced in a study of CD8 T cells in ankylosing spondylitis. General study results and limits: Several highly homologous variants made up a TCR beta motif, and this motif appeared characteristic of ankylosing spondylitis blood.

These receptors' antigens are unknown. MiXCR was run by TCRdb on the 5' RACE reads, yielding one entry per CDR3 protein. The sample consists of around 480,000 distinct CDR3 sequences, over 15% of them appearing once. Sequencing was done on a sample of blood, either unsorted or a sorted T cell fraction (not recorded which). The receptor source for this set is a male donor with ankylosing spondylitis.

This clonotype was seen a few times. The chain uses TRBV10-3 and TRBJ2-7, with 13 bases fitting TRBD2. The CDR3 length is 15 residues. Unmatched junction bases numbered 2, after V lost 3 bases and J lost 3 bases. CDR1 ENHRY and CDR2 SYGVKD come from the germline V gene. The CDR3 spells CAISERLAGGYEQYF. As DNA, the CDR3 is TGTGCCATCAGTGAACGACTAGCGGGGGGCTACGAGCAGTACTTC.

Ten or more counts support this clonotype. The chain combines TRBV12-3 or TRBV12-4 with TRBJ2-2, with 10 bases identical to TRBD2. V was pared by 6 bases and J by 9 bases, with 7 bases of the junction left unmatched. The CDR3 spans 14 residues. DNA for the CDR3: TGTGCCAGCAGCCCATCAGCGGGAGGGCGGGAGCTGTTTTTT. Translated, it gives CASSPSAGGRELFF.

This clonotype was seen more than once but under ten times. The chain carries TRBV20-1 and TRBJ1-5, with D unclear. This CDR3 has 15 amino acids. From germline, CDR1 is DFQATT and CDR2 SNEGSKA (reference sequence). The V end was cut by 6 bases, the J end by 0 bases, with 15 bases between. The CDR3 reads CSALRQADSNQPQHF. CDR3 in DNA: TGCAGTGCCCTCCGGCAGGCTGATAGCAATCAGCCCCAGCATTTT.

This clonotype occurred a few times. The chain is built from TRBV20-1 and TRBJ2-5, with unresolved D. Trimming pared 0 bases from V and 5 bases from J, leaving 13 bases between. The germline CDR1 and CDR2 sequences are DFQATT and SNEGSKA (reference sequence). The CDR3 length is 14 residues. The CDR3 DNA reads TGCAGTGCTAGAGAGAACCCCGTGAGCGAGACCCAGTACTTC. It yields the protein CSARENPVSETQYF.

The rearrangement links TRBV27 to TRBJ2-2, with D perhaps matching TRBD1 (5 bases). This CDR3 is 16 amino acids long. V was pared by 3 bases and J by 5 bases, with 16 bases between. The germline V gene encodes CDR1 MNHEY and CDR2 SMNVEV (reference sequence). CDR3 sequence: CASSFYRSERTGELFF. The CDR3 DNA is TGTGCCAGCAGTTTTTACAGGAGCGAGAGGACCGGGGAGCTGTTTTTT.

This chain links TRBV28 with TRBJ1-2; 9 bases fit TRBD1. CDR1 is MDHEN and CDR2 is SYDVKM in the germline V gene. This CDR3 contains 15 residues. With 10 bases clipped from V and 2 bases from J, the junction kept 11 bases outside the gene matches. Here the CDR3 reads CATLRPGQGNYGYTF. The CDR3 DNA reads as TGTGCCACCCTTCGTCCGGGACAGGGAAACTATGGCTACACCTTC.